This TCR beta chain was documented in a study of cytomegalovirus exposure and HLA in healthy donors. Notes on the study in general: Roughly uniform depth of sequencing across donors was assumed in presence/absence analyses. Later, an analysis showed that TCR beta chains associated with HLA were more clonally expanded than others that were equally common.

This CDR3 is built from 13 residues. With V trimmed by 3 bases and J by 3 bases, 2 bases remained unmatched. CDR1 and CDR2 from the germline V gene are ENHRY and SYGVKD. The PCR employed 60 Vbeta primers together with 13 Jbeta primers. Here immunoSEQ multiplex PCR was the method, and the copy in TCRdb shows in-frame clones only, minus some. The sample carries 150,000 to 200,000 clones, about 81% recorded once. For this clone: Its antigen is unknown.

The sequence derives from a man between 18 and 29 years old in good health and CMV-seronegative. The source material was PBMCs. J is TRBJ2-7 and V is TRBV10-3; 7 bases match TRBD1. CDR3 amino acids: CAISDTGDYEQYF. The CDR3 bases are TGTGCCATCAGTGATACAGGGGACTACGAGCAGTACTTC.